This TCR beta chain came from a study of cytomegalovirus exposure and HLA in healthy donors. In the study overall: The 90 to 150 validation repertoires used a platform that matched the one used for the 550 to 800 first-cohort repertoires, as a later analysis reported.

Some clones are missing from TCRdb's copy, which holds only in-frame ones; the method was immunoSEQ multiplex PCR. The sample contains some 190,000 clones, about 83% of which appear only once. The germline gives CDR1 SEHNR, CDR2 FQNEAQ (reference sequence). This CDR3 is 14 amino acids long. V was trimmed by 1 base and J by 5 bases, leaving 12 bases between them. The sample consisted of PBMCs. The receptor's source is a young woman in good health and CMV-seronegative. V and J are TRBV7-9 and TRBJ2-7; a weak D match, TRBD1 (6 bases). Here the CDR3 DNA reads TGTGCCAGCAGCTTAGGGGACACCGGTGACGAGCAGTACTTC. Encoded protein: CASSLGDTGDEQYF.